The T cell receptor beta chain described here comes from a study of blood T cells in healthy people across ages. General observations from the study: Long-lived donors exceeded aged donors in naive CD4+ cells and diversity.

The V end lost 2 bases, the J end lost 3 bases, and 11 bases lay between the germline ends. This CDR3 has 14 amino acids. CDR1 DFQATT and CDR2 SNEGSKA come from the germline V gene (reference sequence). The use of a sample-barcoded 5' primer and a J-beta primer mix characterized a second PCR of roughly 7 to 11 cycles. One entry per CDR3 protein, called by TCRdb with MiXCR from the 5' RACE reads. The data show 870,000 or so distinct CDR3 sequences, with roughly 26% seen just once and approximately 15% held by the top ten. This clonotype came up many times. Its target is unknown. The chain couples TRBV20-1 to TRBJ2-1; D remains ambiguous. The TCR was taken from a woman older than 75 in good health. The sequenced material came from blood. DNA of the CDR3: TGCAGTGCTAGAATGGCAGATGACTACAATGAGCAGTTCTTC. This sequence encodes CSARMADDYNEQFF.